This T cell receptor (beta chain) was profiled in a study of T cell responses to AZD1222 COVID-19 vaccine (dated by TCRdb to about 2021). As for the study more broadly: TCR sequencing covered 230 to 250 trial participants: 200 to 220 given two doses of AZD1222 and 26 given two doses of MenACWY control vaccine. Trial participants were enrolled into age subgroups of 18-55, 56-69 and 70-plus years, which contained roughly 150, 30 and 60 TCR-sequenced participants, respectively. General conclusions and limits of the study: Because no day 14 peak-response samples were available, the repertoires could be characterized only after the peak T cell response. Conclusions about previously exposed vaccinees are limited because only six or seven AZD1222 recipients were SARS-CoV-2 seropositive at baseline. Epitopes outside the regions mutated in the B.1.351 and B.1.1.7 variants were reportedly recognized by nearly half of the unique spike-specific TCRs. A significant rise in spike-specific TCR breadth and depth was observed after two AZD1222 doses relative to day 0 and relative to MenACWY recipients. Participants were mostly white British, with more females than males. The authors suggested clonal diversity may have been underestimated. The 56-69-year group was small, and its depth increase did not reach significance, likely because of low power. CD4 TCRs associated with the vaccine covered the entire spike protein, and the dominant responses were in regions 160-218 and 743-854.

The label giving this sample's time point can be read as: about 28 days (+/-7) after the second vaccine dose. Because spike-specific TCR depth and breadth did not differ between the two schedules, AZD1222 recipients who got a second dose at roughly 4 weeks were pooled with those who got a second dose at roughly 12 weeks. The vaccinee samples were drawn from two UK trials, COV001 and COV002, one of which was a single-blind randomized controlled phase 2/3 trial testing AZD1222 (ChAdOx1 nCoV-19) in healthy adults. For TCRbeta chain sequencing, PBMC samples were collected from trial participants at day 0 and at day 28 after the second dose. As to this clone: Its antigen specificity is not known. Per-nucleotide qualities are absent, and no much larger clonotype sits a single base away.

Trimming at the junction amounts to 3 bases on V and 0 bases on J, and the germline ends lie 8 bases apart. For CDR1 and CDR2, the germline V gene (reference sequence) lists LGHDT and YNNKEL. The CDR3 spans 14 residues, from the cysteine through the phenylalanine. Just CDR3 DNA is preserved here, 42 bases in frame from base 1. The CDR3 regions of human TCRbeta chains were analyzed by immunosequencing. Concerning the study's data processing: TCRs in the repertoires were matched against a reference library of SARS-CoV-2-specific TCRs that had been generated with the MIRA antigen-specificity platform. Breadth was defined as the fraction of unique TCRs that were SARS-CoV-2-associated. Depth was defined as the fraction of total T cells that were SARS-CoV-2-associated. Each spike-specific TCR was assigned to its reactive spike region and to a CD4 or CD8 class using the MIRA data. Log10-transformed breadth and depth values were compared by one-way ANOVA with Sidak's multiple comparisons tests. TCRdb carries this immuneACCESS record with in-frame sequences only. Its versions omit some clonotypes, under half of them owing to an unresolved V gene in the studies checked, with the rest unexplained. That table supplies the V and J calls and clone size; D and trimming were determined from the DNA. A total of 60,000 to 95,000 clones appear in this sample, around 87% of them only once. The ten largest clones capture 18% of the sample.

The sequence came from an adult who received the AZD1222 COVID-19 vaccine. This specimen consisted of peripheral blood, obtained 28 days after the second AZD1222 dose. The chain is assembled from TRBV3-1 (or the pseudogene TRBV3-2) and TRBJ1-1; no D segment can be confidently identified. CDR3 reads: CASSQSAMNTEAFF. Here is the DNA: TGTGCCAGCAGCCAGTCGGCTATGAACACTGAAGCTTTCTTT.